These 17 T cell receptor beta chains were all obtained from the same sample, sequenced in a study of T-cell reconstitution after alpha-beta-depleted transplantation in children. The TCRbeta library incorporated unique molecular identifiers. From the PCR reads, TCRdb called clonotypes with MiXCR, one entry per CDR3 protein. Of fewer than 550,000 distinct CDR3 sequences in the sample, over 9.5% are singletons; the top ten hold around 2%. Sequencing was performed on PBMCs, taken before TCRalphabeta/CD19-depleted stem cell transplant. Receptors originate from a child aged 2 to 15 with inherited bone marrow failure, due to receive a stem cell transplant.

This clonotype appeared many times. The V gene is TRBV20-1, the J gene TRBJ2-1; D remains unclear. The V end lost 6 bases, the J end lost 4 bases, and 13 bases lay between the germline ends. Germline V gives CDR1 DFQATT, CDR2 SNEGSKA (reference sequence). This CDR3 contains 13 residues. The CDR3 protein is CSAARAGYNEQFF. As DNA, the CDR3 is TGCAGTGCCGCCCGGGCCGGTTACAATGAGCAGTTCTTC.

This clonotype has ten or more counts. The chain couples TRBV28 to TRBJ1-1; TRBD1 matches at 7 bases. Trimming at V came to 6 bases and at J to 5 bases, leaving 6 bases not matched to a gene. Germline CDR1 and CDR2: MDHEN and SYDVKM. The CDR3 consists of 13 residues. This CDR3 reads CASRKTGETEAFF. The CDR3 region has the DNA TGTGCCAGCAGGAAAACAGGGGAGACTGAAGCTTTCTTT.

Details on this clonotype: A much larger clonotype is one base distant, so this may be a read error. The chain carries TRBV4-1 and TRBJ2-3; 7 nucleotides align to TRBD2. J was trimmed by 3 bases and V by 4 bases; bases with no gene match: 13. The CDR3 covers 17 residues. Germline V gene lookup returns CDR1 MGHRA and CDR2 YSYEKL. Here the CDR3 reads CASSRGGTIGSTDTQYF. The CDR3, as DNA: TGCGCCAGCAGCCGCGGAGGGACTATCGGGAGTACAGATACGCAGTATTTT.

This clonotype appeared many times. V gene TRBV21-1 combines with J gene TRBJ1-5; no DNA check was done on the table's D call, TRBD1. TRBV21-1 is designated a pseudogene. The CDR3 runs to 17 residues. This CDR3 reads CASSTPDGVTLCQPQHF. DNA of the CDR3: TGTGCCAGCAGCACCCCCGACGGGGTCACCCTTTGCCAGCCCCAGCATTTT.

There are many counts of this clonotype. The CDR3 DNA is TGTGCCAGCAACCCGACAGGCCACTACGAGCAGTACTTC. The encoded protein is CASNPTGHYEQYF. This rearrangement joins TRBV14 to TRBJ2-7, with D possibly being TRBD1 (6 bases). Trimming took off 7 bases at V and 3 bases at J, with 13 bases between the two ends. CDR3 length equals 13 residues. Germline values: CDR1 SGHDN, CDR2 FVKESK.

This clonotype was counted only a few times. The genes are TRBV20-1 and TRBJ1-3; D might be TRBD1 (6 bases). V was cut by 0 bases and J by 6 bases, with 9 bases left in between. This CDR3 contains 13 residues. Germline CDR1 and CDR2: DFQATT and SNEGSKA (reference sequence). The CDR3 loop reads CSARDNRANTIYF. The CDR3 bases are TGCAGTGCTAGAGATAACAGGGCAAACACCATATATTTT.

Concerning this clonotype itself: Possible read error: a much larger clone is one base away. V is TRBV9 and J is TRBJ2-3; 9 positions match TRBD1. The germline gives CDR1 SGDLS, CDR2 YYNGEE. Trimming removed 3 bases from V and 4 bases from J; junction bases left unmatched: 3. The CDR3 extends over 14 amino acids. CDR3 sequence reads: CASSGQGGADTQYF. For the CDR3, the DNA is TGTGCCAGCAGCGGACAGGGGGGGGCAGATACGCAGTATTTT.

The chain uses TRBV19 and TRBJ2-3; 7 bases match TRBD2. The V segment lost 10 bases and the J segment 11 bases; nucleotides outside the gene matches: 9. Germline V CDR1 and CDR2: LNHDA, SQIVND (reference sequence). There are 11 residues in the CDR3. This CDR3 reads CATLGGGRQYF. The CDR3 DNA sequence: TGTGCCACCCTGGGGGGGGGAAGGCAGTATTTT.

A few counts support this clonotype. The genes are TRBV7-9 and TRBJ2-7; 7 nucleotides agree with TRBD2. J lost 3 bases, V lost 5 bases, and 16 bases had no gene match. The CDR3 is 17 residues long. CDR1 SEHNR and CDR2 FQNEAQ come from the germline V gene (reference sequence). The CDR3 DNA sequence: TGTGCCAGCAGCCCTCTCCAAGATTCTGGGGGGGACTACGAGCAGTACTTC. This translates into CASSPLQDSGGDYEQYF.

This clonotype showed up many times. The chain employs TRBV10-3 and TRBJ2-5; 14 bases match TRBD2. The CDR3 loop spans 15 amino acids. Germline CDR1 ENHRY, CDR2 SYGVKD. Germline trimming cut 10 bases from V and 5 bases from J; bases unmatched to any gene: 9. The CDR3 sequence: CATGTSGRGWETQYF. In DNA form, the CDR3 reads TGTGCCACAGGGACTAGCGGGAGAGGATGGGAGACCCAGTACTTC.

This clonotype came up many times. The rearrangement links TRBV6-5 to TRBJ2-1; 14 bases map to TRBD2. The V and J ends lost 0 bases and 8 bases, in that order; junction bases with no gene match: 3. The CDR3 has 16 residues. Germline V gene data show CDR1 as MNHEY and CDR2 as SVGAGI. The CDR3 here is CASSYSGTSGSYEQFF. The CDR3, as DNA: TGTGCCAGCAGTTACTCTGGGACTAGCGGGAGCTATGAGCAGTTCTTC.

This clonotype was counted between two and nine times. The chain couples TRBV2 to TRBJ2-4, with D perhaps TRBD1 (6 bases). The V gene lost 6 bases and the J gene lost 8 bases, with 11 bases spanning the gap. There are 12 residues in the CDR3. CDR1 is SNHLY, CDR2 FYNNEI, per germline. The CDR3 spells CASRQGTDIQYF. The CDR3 region has the DNA TGTGCCAGCAGACAGGGAACCGACATTCAGTACTTC.

This clonotype appeared many times. The V and J genes are TRBV5-1 and TRBJ2-3, with 14 bases that match TRBD2. The CDR3 spans 18 residues. Looked up from germline, CDR1 is SGHRS and CDR2 is YFSETQ. Germline trimming cut 4 bases from V and 5 bases from J; bases unmatched to any gene: 12. The CDR3: CASSASPGLAGELDTQYF. The CDR3 DNA reads TGCGCCAGCAGCGCGAGCCCGGGACTAGCGGGAGAGCTAGATACGCAGTATTTT.

This clonotype was counted at least ten times. The chain employs TRBV5-1 and TRBJ1-2; D gene uncertain. Trimming shortened V by 4 bases and J by 6 bases, and 28 bases separated the two germline ends. CDR1 and CDR2 (germline): SGHRS, YFSETQ. The CDR3 sequence is 18 residues long. The CDR3 region is CASSPKLGKAFQPHGYTF. CDR3 nucleotides: TGCGCCAGCAGCCCCAAGTTGGGCAAAGCATTCCAACCCCATGGCTACACCTTC.

This clonotype occurred many times. This chain uses TRBV20-1 with TRBJ2-5; D is tentatively TRBD1 or TRBD2 (5 bases each). Trimming removed 5 bases at V and 2 bases at J, with 18 bases between. The CDR3 runs 15 residues. CDR1 and CDR2 from the germline V gene are DFQATT and SNEGSKA (reference sequence). This CDR3 is CSAGIPGRLQETQYF. Here the CDR3 DNA reads TGCAGTGCTGGCATACCGGGACGGCTACAAGAGACCCAGTACTTC.

This clonotype was counted at least ten times. J is TRBJ2-5 and V is TRBV20-1, with D unclear. CDR1 is DFQATT, CDR2 SNEGSKA, per germline (reference sequence). V was cut by 6 bases and J by 3 bases, with 23 bases left in between. This CDR3 spans 16 amino acids. The chain's CDR3 is CSAREGSPYYEETQYF. Written as DNA, the CDR3 is TGCAGTGCCCGAGAAGGAAGTCCCTACTATGAAGAGACCCAGTACTTC.

This clonotype occurred a few times. The V gene is TRBV4-3, the J gene TRBJ2-3; D remains unclear. V was shortened by 4 bases and J by 6 bases, with 11 bases between the two germline ends. CDR1 LGHNA and CDR2 YSLEER come from the germline V gene. The CDR3 is 13 amino acids. The CDR3 DNA is TGCGCCAGCAGCCCGACACCATACGATACGCAGTATTTT. It is translated as CASSPTPYDTQYF.